The rows below give T cell receptor beta chains drawn from one sample of a study of blood T cell repertoires in COVID-19. TCRdb's table, derived via immunoSEQ multiplex PCR, lists solely in-frame clones and lacks some. Of about 100,000 clones detected, about 92% appear once; the ten largest clones hold 5.5% to 8%. Sample: peripheral blood. The receptors shown here come from a man between 18 and 35 years old with COVID-19, enrolled during active disease. Both conserved end residues are part of each CDR3. The D gene is left open where the match is weak. Expanded clones get a size class; other rows say once, few or many, or leave the size out.

j_gene: TRBJ2-4; abundance: -; v_gene: TRBV19; d_gene: TRBD1; CDR3aa: CASSSDRGKNIQYF; CDR3nt: TGTGCCAGTAGTTCGGACAGGGGAAAAAACATTCAGTACTTC
j_gene: TRBJ1-2; abundance: few; v_gene: TRBV7-9; d_gene: -; CDR3aa: CASSGEANYGYTF; CDR3nt: TGTGCCAGCAGCGGTGAGGCTAACTATGGCTACACCTTC
j_gene: TRBJ2-1; abundance: -; v_gene: TRBV5-1; d_gene: TRBD2; CDR3aa: CASNRSPTLAGNRVSYNEQFF; CDR3nt: TGCGCCAGCAATCGATCCCCGACGCTAGCGGGAAATAGAGTTTCCTACAATGAGCAGTTCTTC
j_gene: TRBJ2-7; abundance: -; v_gene: TRBV15; d_gene: -; CDR3aa: CATRRGGGAGNYEQYF; CDR3nt: TGTGCCACCCGGCGCGGTGGGGGGGCTGGGAACTACGAGCAGTACTTC
j_gene: TRBJ2-7; abundance: few; v_gene: TRBV7-2; d_gene: TRBD1; CDR3aa: CASSVGQGASYEQYF; CDR3nt: TGTGCCAGCAGCGTGGGGCAGGGGGCATCCTACGAGCAGTACTTC
j_gene: TRBJ2-7; abundance: -; v_gene: TRBV4-1; d_gene: TRBD1; CDR3aa: CASSRRRSSGTGDSYEQYF; CDR3nt: TGCGCCAGCAGCCGCAGAAGGAGTTCCGGGACAGGGGATTCCTACGAGCAGTACTTC
j_gene: TRBJ2-7; abundance: -; v_gene: TRBV14; d_gene: TRBD2; CDR3aa: CASSGTSGSYEQYF; CDR3nt: TGTGCCAGCAGCGGGACTAGCGGATCCTACGAGCAGTACTTC
j_gene: TRBJ2-5; abundance: -; v_gene: TRBV14; d_gene: TRBD2; CDR3aa: CASSQGHRAGEGETQYF; CDR3nt: TGTGCCAGCAGCCAGGGTCATAGAGCGGGAGAGGGAGAGACCCAGTACTTC
j_gene: TRBJ1-2; abundance: -; v_gene: TRBV30; d_gene: -; CDR3aa: CAWTPGYGYTF; CDR3nt: TGTGCCTGGACCCCAGGCTATGGCTACACCTTC
j_gene: TRBJ2-7; abundance: -; v_gene: TRBV7-2; d_gene: TRBD2; CDR3aa: CASSTGLAGVGEQYF; CDR3nt: TGTGCCAGCAGCACAGGACTAGCGGGAGTGGGCGAGCAGTACTTC
j_gene: TRBJ2-1; abundance: -; v_gene: TRBV13; d_gene: TRBD2; CDR3aa: CASSPSGSSYNEQFF; CDR3nt: TGTGCCAGCAGCCCTAGCGGGAGCTCCTACAATGAGCAGTTCTTC
j_gene: TRBJ1-3; abundance: -; v_gene: TRBV7-2; d_gene: -; CDR3aa: CASTGGISGNTIYF; CDR3nt: TGTGCCAGCACAGGCGGGATCTCTGGAAACACCATATATTTT
j_gene: TRBJ1-2; abundance: -; v_gene: TRBV23-1; d_gene: -; CDR3aa: CASSQSYRSF; CDR3nt: TGCGCCAGCAGTCAATCGTACAGGAGTTTC
j_gene: TRBJ1-2; abundance: -; v_gene: TRBV30; d_gene: -; CDR3aa: CAWSVWEGRDYGYTF; CDR3nt: TGTGCCTGGAGTGTATGGGAGGGGAGGGACTATGGCTACACCTTC
j_gene: TRBJ2-7; abundance: -; v_gene: TRBV10-3; d_gene: -; CDR3aa: CAISGDGAGDPTSSTSGRAEQYF; CDR3nt: -
j_gene: TRBJ2-1; abundance: -; v_gene: TRBV30; d_gene: TRBD2; CDR3aa: CASDRPLAGGYYNEQFF; CDR3nt: TGTGCCTCTGACAGGCCACTAGCGGGAGGTTACTACAATGAGCAGTTCTTC
j_gene: TRBJ2-7; abundance: -; v_gene: TRBV27; d_gene: -; CDR3aa: CASSDRPEDSLNEQYF; CDR3nt: TGTGCCAGCAGTGACCGACCAGAGGACAGCCTTAACGAGCAGTACTTC
j_gene: TRBJ2-7; abundance: once; v_gene: TRBV7-2; d_gene: TRBD1; CDR3aa: CASSWDSSSSYEQYF; CDR3nt: TGTGCCAGCAGCTGGGACAGTTCGAGCTCCTACGAGCAGTACTTC
j_gene: TRBJ2-1; abundance: -; v_gene: TRBV29-1; d_gene: TRBD2; CDR3aa: CSVVPGLADYNEQFF; CDR3nt: TGCAGCGTTGTCCCGGGACTAGCGGACTACAATGAGCAGTTCTTC
j_gene: TRBJ1-2; abundance: -; v_gene: TRBV2; d_gene: -; CDR3aa: CATKEGGTF; CDR3nt: TGTGCCACCAAGGAGGGGGGGACCTTC
j_gene: TRBJ2-7; abundance: -; v_gene: TRBV7-2; d_gene: -; CDR3aa: CASRMRGKPSYEQYF; CDR3nt: TGTGCCAGCAGGATGAGGGGGAAGCCCTCCTACGAGCAGTACTTC
j_gene: TRBJ2-3; abundance: -; v_gene: TRBV6-5; d_gene: TRBD1; CDR3aa: CASSSTSDRARSNF; CDR3nt: TGTGCCAGCAGTTCGACCTCAGACAGGGCCCGTAGTAATTTT
j_gene: TRBJ1-4; abundance: -; v_gene: TRBV20-1; d_gene: TRBD1; CDR3aa: CSASADRDDEKLFF; CDR3nt: TGCAGTGCTAGTGCCGACAGGGACGATGAAAAACTGTTTTTT
j_gene: TRBJ2-7; abundance: -; v_gene: TRBV5-4; d_gene: -; CDR3aa: CASSLTGYEQYF; CDR3nt: TGTGCCAGCAGCTTGACAGGATACGAGCAGTACTTC
j_gene: TRBJ2-2; abundance: -; v_gene: TRBV4-3; d_gene: TRBD2; CDR3aa: CASSQGGSGSLESGELFF; CDR3nt: TGCGCCAGCAGCCAAGGCGGAAGCGGGAGCCTCGAGTCCGGGGAGCTGTTTTTT
j_gene: TRBJ1-5; abundance: -; v_gene: TRBV5-5; d_gene: -; CDR3aa: CASSSGAAGANQPQHF; CDR3nt: TGTGCCAGCAGCTCGGGAGCGGCGGGGGCCAATCAGCCCCAGCATTTT
j_gene: TRBJ1-6; abundance: -; v_gene: TRBV27; d_gene: TRBD1; CDR3aa: CASSAPGTDNSPLHF; CDR3nt: TGTGCCAGCAGTGCCCCCGGGACAGATAATTCACCCCTCCACTTT
j_gene: TRBJ1-1; abundance: -; v_gene: TRBV9; d_gene: TRBD1; CDR3aa: CASSERQGGRTEAFF; CDR3nt: TGTGCCAGCAGCGAAAGACAGGGGGGGAGAACTGAAGCTTTCTTT
j_gene: TRBJ2-2; abundance: -; v_gene: TRBV4-1; d_gene: TRBD2; CDR3aa: CASSHPSGRYTGELFF; CDR3nt: TGCGCCAGCAGCCACCCAAGCGGGAGGTACACCGGGGAGCTGTTTTTT
j_gene: TRBJ1-6; abundance: -; v_gene: TRBV6-5; d_gene: -; CDR3aa: CASSSVGSYNSPLHF; CDR3nt: TGTGCCAGCAGTAGCGTTGGCTCCTATAATTCACCCCTCCACTTT
j_gene: TRBJ1-5; abundance: -; v_gene: TRBV5-1; d_gene: -; CDR3aa: CASSLDTNQPQHF; CDR3nt: TGCGCCAGCAGCTTGGATACTAATCAGCCCCAGCATTTT
j_gene: TRBJ2-2; abundance: -; v_gene: TRBV6-4; d_gene: -; CDR3aa: CASSDSIQGTGELFF; CDR3nt: TGTGCCAGCAGTGACTCGATCCAGGGCACCGGGGAGCTGTTTTTT
j_gene: TRBJ2-1; abundance: -; v_gene: TRBV4-1; d_gene: TRBD2; CDR3aa: CASSQEGAGGYNEQFF; CDR3nt: TGCGCCAGCAGCCAAGAAGGTGCGGGAGGGTACAATGAGCAGTTCTTC
j_gene: TRBJ2-7; abundance: -; v_gene: TRBV7-9; d_gene: -; CDR3aa: CASSLGPGSHEQYF; CDR3nt: TGTGCCAGCAGCTTAGGCCCGGGGTCCCACGAGCAGTACTTC
j_gene: TRBJ2-7; abundance: -; v_gene: TRBV18; d_gene: -; CDR3aa: CASSPGGSYEQYF; CDR3nt: TGTGCCAGCTCACCGGGCGGGTCCTACGAGCAGTACTTC
j_gene: TRBJ2-2; abundance: once; v_gene: TRBV11-3; d_gene: -; CDR3aa: CASSLGRPPNTGELFF; CDR3nt: TGTGCCAGCAGCTTAGGCAGGCCCCCGAACACCGGGGAGCTGTTTTTT
j_gene: TRBJ1-5; abundance: -; v_gene: TRBV28; d_gene: -; CDR3aa: CASSLSTGVSNQPQHF; CDR3nt: TGTGCCAGCAGTTTATCGACAGGAGTTAGCAATCAGCCCCAGCATTTT
j_gene: TRBJ1-3; abundance: -; v_gene: TRBV28; d_gene: TRBD1; CDR3aa: CASSLLQGGRGNTIYF; CDR3nt: TGTGCCAGCAGTTTATTACAGGGGGGTCGTGGAAACACCATATATTTT
j_gene: TRBJ2-3; abundance: -; v_gene: TRBV7-9; d_gene: -; CDR3aa: CASSLDGLASDTQYF; CDR3nt: TGTGCCAGCAGCTTAGATGGGCTAGCCTCAGATACGCAGTATTTT
j_gene: TRBJ2-7; abundance: -; v_gene: TRBV7-9; d_gene: -; CDR3aa: CASSLGGGGHEQYF; CDR3nt: TGTGCCAGCAGCTTAGGAGGAGGGGGCCACGAGCAGTACTTC
j_gene: TRBJ2-2; abundance: -; v_gene: TRBV19; d_gene: -; CDR3aa: CASSITFPGELFF; CDR3nt: TGTGCCAGTAGTATAACTTTTCCCGGGGAGCTGTTTTTT
j_gene: TRBJ1-2; abundance: -; v_gene: TRBV30; d_gene: -; CDR3aa: CAWSPTGDYGYTF; CDR3nt: TGTGCCTGGAGCCCGACCGGGGACTATGGCTACACCTTC
j_gene: TRBJ2-7; abundance: once; v_gene: TRBV19; d_gene: -; CDR3aa: CASSTGSPYEQYF; CDR3nt: TGTGCCAGTAGCACGGGGTCCCCCTACGAGCAGTACTTC
j_gene: TRBJ1-1; abundance: -; v_gene: TRBV7-8; d_gene: TRBD1; CDR3aa: CASNQNRGLGTEAFF; CDR3nt: TGTGCCAGCAATCAAAACAGGGGGCTGGGCACTGAAGCTTTCTTT
j_gene: TRBJ2-7; abundance: -; v_gene: TRBV5-6; d_gene: TRBD2; CDR3aa: CASSRGGSYEQYF; CDR3nt: TGTGCCAGCAGCCGGGGGGGCTCCTACGAGCAGTACTTC
j_gene: TRBJ1-1; abundance: -; v_gene: TRBV24-1; d_gene: -; CDR3aa: CATSDFAGLAFF; CDR3nt: TGTGCCACCAGTGATTTTGCAGGGTTGGCTTTCTTT
j_gene: TRBJ2-5; abundance: -; v_gene: TRBV2; d_gene: TRBD2; CDR3aa: CASSLLAGLGETQYF; CDR3nt: TGTGCCAGCAGCTTACTAGCGGGATTGGGAGAGACCCAGTACTTC
j_gene: TRBJ2-7; abundance: -; v_gene: TRBV5-4; d_gene: -; CDR3aa: CARGATTTYEQYF; CDR3nt: TGTGCCAGGGGGGCGACTACGACCTACGAGCAGTACTTC
j_gene: TRBJ1-5; abundance: -; v_gene: TRBV7-2; d_gene: TRBD1; CDR3aa: CASSLARGTGWDQPQHF; CDR3nt: TGTGCCAGCAGCTTAGCGCGGGGGACAGGGTGGGATCAGCCCCAGCATTTT
j_gene: TRBJ2-2; abundance: -; v_gene: TRBV5-1; d_gene: TRBD2; CDR3aa: CASSRGVLGSATGELFF; CDR3nt: TGCGCCAGCAGCCGGGGGGTGTTGGGGTCGGCCACCGGGGAGCTGTTTTTT
j_gene: TRBJ2-3; abundance: -; v_gene: TRBV11-3; d_gene: TRBD2; CDR3aa: CASSLGPPRLASTDTQYF; CDR3nt: TGTGCCAGCAGCTTAGGACCACCCAGACTAGCGAGCACAGATACGCAGTATTTT
j_gene: TRBJ2-2; abundance: -; v_gene: TRBV3-1/TRBV3-2; d_gene: -; CDR3aa: CASSRPRRGEKNTGELFF; CDR3nt: TGTGCCAGCAGCCGACCCCGGAGGGGAGAGAAGAACACCGGGGAGCTGTTTTTT
j_gene: TRBJ1-2; abundance: -; v_gene: TRBV27; d_gene: -; CDR3aa: CASIPPGAGTGYTF; CDR3nt: TGTGCCAGCATCCCCCCAGGCGCGGGAACTGGCTACACCTTC
j_gene: TRBJ1-5; abundance: -; v_gene: TRBV10-1; d_gene: -; CDR3aa: CASSEVVSGIQPQHF; CDR3nt: TGCGCCAGCAGTGAAGTCGTGTCAGGGATTCAGCCCCAGCATTTT